The next 21 T cell receptor beta chains were all read from a single sample in a study of blood T cell repertoires in COVID-19. Sequenced by immunoSEQ multiplex PCR; TCRdb stores in-frame clones only, minus some. The table includes some 190,000 clones, 70% to 90% detected once. The sample was peripheral blood. The receptors were gathered from a human donor in a cohort sampled during active COVID-19.

The V and J genes are TRBV10-3 and TRBJ2-3; a weak D match, TRBD1 (6 bases). Germline V CDR1 and CDR2: ENHRY, SYGVKD. This CDR3 comprises 15 residues. Deletions cut 4 bases from V and 7 bases from J, with 18 bases between. DNA of the CDR3: TGTGCCATCAGTGGTTATGGGACAAGTAATAATACGCAGTATTTT. Encoded protein: CAISGYGTSNNTQYF.

V gene TRBV30 combines with J gene TRBJ2-5, with TRBD2 identical over 10 bases. Germline V gene lookup returns CDR1 GTSNPN and CDR2 SVGIG (reference sequence). J lost 1 base, V lost 0 bases, and 5 bases had no gene match. This CDR3 is built from 16 residues. CDR3 nucleotide sequence: TGTGCCTGGAGTGTACCCTTAGCGGGGGGCCAAGAGACCCAGTACTTC. Translated, it gives CAWSVPLAGGQETQYF.

This clone was seen only once. The chain uses TRBV21-1 and TRBJ2-2; no DNA check was done on the table's D call, TRBD2. TRBV21-1 is a pseudogene locus. The CDR3 is made up of 17 amino acids. Here the CDR3 DNA reads TGTGCCAGCAGCAAAGTCACACTAGCAAAGAACACCGGGGAGCTGTTTTTT. As protein: CASSKVTLAKNTGELFF.

The chain employs TRBV7-2 and TRBJ2-1, with 7 nucleotides matching TRBD2. V was pared by 8 bases and J by 0 bases, with 7 bases of the junction left unmatched. Germline CDR1 reads SGHTA; CDR2 reads FQGNSA. The CDR3 sequence is 15 residues long. CDR3: CASCGGGGSYNEQFF. The CDR3, as DNA: TGTGCCAGCTGCGGCGGGGGAGGCTCCTACAATGAGCAGTTCTTC.

A remark on this clone: One junction end disagrees with the germline gene, perhaps due to a read error. The chain carries TRBV27 and TRBJ2-1; D remains unclear. CDR1 and CDR2 from the germline V gene are MNHEY and SMNVEV (reference sequence). This CDR3 is built from 14 residues. The CDR3: CASSLSQVYNEQFF. CDR3 sequence (DNA): TGTGCCAGCAGTCTATCACAAGTCTACAATGAGCAGTTCTTC.

The CDR3 DNA is TGTGCCATCAGAGGGGGAAGGGTTGGACAGGCGGACGAGCAGTACTTC. Amino acids: CAIRGGRVGQADEQYF. The J gene is TRBJ2-7, the V gene TRBV10-3, with 7 positions matching TRBD1. The CDR3 covers 16 residues. Germline V gene lookup returns CDR1 ENHRY and CDR2 SYGVKD. V dropped 6 bases and J dropped 5; count of bases not matched to a gene: 16.

This clone has just one count. The chain carries TRBV6-4 and TRBJ2-2; D is perhaps TRBD2 (5 bases). Germline V gives CDR1 MRHNA, CDR2 SNTAGT. The CDR3 consists of 13 residues. Between the trimmed V and J ends, which lost 4 bases and 2 bases, there was a span of 5 bases. In DNA, the CDR3 is TGTGCCAGCAGTGCTAGCAACACCGGGGAGCTGTTTTTT. As protein: CASSASNTGELFF.

The rearrangement uses TRBV5-5 and TRBJ2-2, with D possibly TRBD2 on 5 matching bases. Between the trimmed V and J ends, which lost 4 bases and 1 base, there was a span of 8 bases. Per the germline V gene, CDR1 is SGHKS and CDR2 is YYEKEE (reference sequence). The CDR3 sequence is 14 residues long. CDR3 residues: CASSMDWNTGELFF. The CDR3, as DNA: TGTGCCAGCAGCATGGACTGGAACACCGGGGAGCTGTTTTTT.

This chain uses TRBV7-2 with TRBJ2-7, with D perhaps matching TRBD2 (6 bases). The germline gives CDR1 SGHTA, CDR2 FQGNSA. The V end lost 0 bases, the J end lost 3 bases, and 12 bases lay between the germline ends. The CDR3 has 15 amino acids. This CDR3 reads CASSLAGDFRYEQYF. The CDR3 DNA is TGTGCCAGCAGCTTAGCCGGGGACTTCCGCTACGAGCAGTACTTC.

V usage is TRBV6-4 and J usage is TRBJ2-3, with D perhaps TRBD2 (6 bases). V was pared by 1 base and J by 6 bases, with 17 bases between. The germline V gene encodes CDR1 MRHNA and CDR2 SNTAGT. The CDR3 consists of 16 residues. The DNA for the CDR3 is TGTGCCAGCAGTGACTTTTCGCGGGGTAAAGGGGATACGCAGTATTTT. Protein product: CASSDFSRGKGDTQYF.

The chain is built from TRBV19 and TRBJ2-1, with 14 bases matching TRBD2. V was clipped by 6 bases and J by 3 bases; unmatched bases: 7. The CDR3 spans 17 residues. CDR1 LNHDA and CDR2 SQIVND come from the germline V gene (reference sequence). DNA for the CDR3: TGTGCCAGTAGCAGACTAGCGGGAGGGTCCCACTACAATGAGCAGTTCTTC. It encodes CASSRLAGGSHYNEQFF. Looking up the rest from reference TRBV19 and TRBJ2-1 gives the full variable domain: DGGITQSPKYLFRKEGQNVTLSCEQNLNHDAMYWYRQDPGQGLRLIYYSQIVNDFQKGDIAEGYSVSREKKESFPLTVTSAQKNPTAFYLCASSRLAGGSHYNEQFFGPGTRLTVL.

The chain employs TRBV3-1 (or the pseudogene TRBV3-2) and TRBJ1-1; perhaps TRBD1 as D (6 bases). V lost 4 bases to trimming and J lost 9 bases, with 9 bases between them. CDR1 is LGHDT and CDR2 is YNNKEL in the germline V gene (reference sequence). The CDR3 loop spans 11 amino acids. The chain's CDR3 is CASSPGTKAFF. In DNA form, the CDR3 reads TGTGCCAGCAGCCCCGGGACAAAAGCTTTCTTT.

The CDR3 region has the DNA TGTGCCAGCAGTTTATACAGGGACCCCAATCAGCCCCAGCATTTT. It is translated as CASSLYRDPNQPQHF. The V and J genes are TRBV6-6 and TRBJ1-5; a weak D match, TRBD1 (6 bases). CDR1 and CDR2 (germline): MNHNY, SVGAGI (reference sequence). The CDR3 has 15 residues. V was pared by 4 bases and J by 3 bases, with 13 bases between.

The V and J genes are TRBV18 and TRBJ1-4; D remains unclear. The CDR3 runs to 14 residues. CDR1 and CDR2 (germline): KGHSH, LQKENI. V was pared by 3 bases and J by 3 bases, with 8 bases between. CDR3: CASSPRGSNEKLFF. Here the CDR3 DNA reads TGTGCCAGCTCACCCCGCGGGTCTAATGAAAAACTGTTTTTT.

CDR3 DNA: TGTGCCAGCAGTTTAGTGGGAGGGGCTGAAGCTTTCTTT. Protein sequence: CASSLVGGAEAFF. This rearrangement joins TRBV12-3 or TRBV12-4 to TRBJ1-1; D might be TRBD1 (5 bases). V shed 1 base and J shed 6 bases, with 9 bases lying between them. The CDR3 covers 13 residues.

The chain carries TRBV4-1 and TRBJ2-2; 8 bases line up with TRBD2. Losses at the gene ends were 6 bases for V and 4 bases for J; bases not matched to a gene: 7. This CDR3 spans 15 amino acids. The germline gives CDR1 MGHRA, CDR2 YSYEKL. DNA for the CDR3: TGCGCCAGCAGGATGCGGGGGGCGCGCACCGGGGAGCTGTTTTTT. This translates into CASRMRGARTGELFF.

In the case of this clone: Mismatch with germline at one junction end may stem from a read error. The genes are TRBV7-8 and TRBJ1-6; unclear D gene. CDR3 size: 14 residues. Looked up from germline, CDR1 is SGHVS and CDR2 is FQNEAQ. The CDR3: CASNLVPVNSPLHF. DNA for the CDR3: TGTGCCAGCAACTTAGTTCCGGTCAATTCACCCCTCCACTTT. The whole variable domain, filled in from reference TRBV7-8 and TRBJ1-6, reads GAGVSQSPRYKVAKRGQDVALRCDPISGHVSLFWYQQALGQGPEFLTYFQNEAQLDKSGLPSDRFFAERPEGSVSTLKIQRTQQEDSAVYLCASNLVPVNSPLHFGNGTRLTVT.

The rearrangement uses TRBV4-2 and TRBJ2-5; 12 nucleotides match TRBD2. After removal of 0 bases from V and 5 bases from J, the junction contained 4 bases not matched to a gene. The V gene's germline CDR1 is LGHNA and CDR2 YNFKEQ. The CDR3 totals 16 residues. The DNA of the CDR3 is TGTGCCAGCAGCCAAGATAAGACTAGCGGGAGTGAGACCCAGTACTTC. This gives the protein CASSQDKTSGSETQYF.

J is TRBJ2-7 and V is TRBV12-3 or TRBV12-4; a possible D gene is TRBD2 (5 bases). There are 13 residues in the CDR3. V lost 1 base, J lost 5 bases, and 9 bases lay in between. DNA for the CDR3: TGTGCCAGCAGTTTAGGAGGGATGGACGAGCAGTACTTC. It codes for CASSLGGMDEQYF.

This chain links TRBV3-1 (or the pseudogene TRBV3-2) with TRBJ2-7, with D perhaps matching TRBD2 (6 bases). CDR3 size: 15 residues. V lost 4 bases and J 3 bases, leaving 16 bases between the germline ends. Germline CDR1 is LGHDT and CDR2 is YNNKEL (reference sequence). CDR3 in amino acids: CASSPAGHGGYEQYF. CDR3 nucleotide sequence: TGTGCCAGCAGCCCAGCCGGACACGGGGGCTACGAGCAGTACTTC.

The V call is TRBV6-2 or TRBV6-3, the J call TRBJ2-7; D is uncertain. From germline, CDR1 is MNHEY and CDR2 SVGEGT. V dropped 2 bases and J dropped 2 bases, with 13 bases sitting between them. CDR3 size: 15 residues. The chain's CDR3 is CASSYTSPTTYEQYF. The CDR3 coding sequence is TGTGCCAGCAGTTACACAAGCCCAACTACCTACGAGCAGTACTTC.